The 2 T cell receptor beta chains below all came from one sample that was sequenced in a study of CD8+CD57+ T cells in acquired aplastic anemia. TCR beta VDJ and CDR3 profiles were obtained from a genomic DNA template. TCRdb reprocessed the reads with MiXCR, giving one entry per CDR3 protein. The sample holds approximately 160,000 distinct CDR3 sequences, less than 60% seen once. It was patients with CD8+CD57+ cell expansion by flow cytometry who were chosen for sequencing. Specimen: sorted CD4+, CD8+, or CD8+CD57+ T cells (not recorded which) from PBMCs. Every receptor here comes from a human donor with aplastic anemia.

CDR3 nucleotide sequence: TGTGCCAGCAGTGGGCTAGCGGAGTCCTACAATGAGCAGTTCTTC. It translates to CASSGLAESYNEQFF. The chain links TRBV2 to TRBJ2-1; 7 bases align to TRBD2. Germline loops: CDR1 SNHLY, CDR2 FYNNEI. With 4 bases clipped from V and 1 base from J, the junction kept 4 bases outside the gene matches. There are 15 residues in the CDR3.

This clonotype was counted many times. The V and J genes are TRBV6-5 and TRBJ1-6; D unresolved. This CDR3 comprises 15 residues. Germline-derived CDR1 and CDR2 are MNHEY and SVGAGI. Trimming stripped 2 bases from V and 7 bases from J, with 12 bases between. In DNA, the CDR3 is TGTGCCAGCAGTTACGTTCGGGGATCGAATTCACCCCTCCACTTT. Its protein product is CASSYVRGSNSPLHF.